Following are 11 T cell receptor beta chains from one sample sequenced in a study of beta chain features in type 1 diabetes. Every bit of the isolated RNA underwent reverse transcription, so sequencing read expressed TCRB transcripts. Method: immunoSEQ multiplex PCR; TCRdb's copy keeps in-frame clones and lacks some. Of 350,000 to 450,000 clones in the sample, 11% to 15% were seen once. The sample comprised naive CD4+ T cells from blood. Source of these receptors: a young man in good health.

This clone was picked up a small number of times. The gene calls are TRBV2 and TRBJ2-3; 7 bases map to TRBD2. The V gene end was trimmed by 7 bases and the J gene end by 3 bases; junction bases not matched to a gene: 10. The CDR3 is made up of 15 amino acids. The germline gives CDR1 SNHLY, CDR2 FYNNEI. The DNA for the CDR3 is TGTGCCAGCACGGTTGGGACTACTAGTACAGATACGCAGTATTTT. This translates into CASTVGTTSTDTQYF.

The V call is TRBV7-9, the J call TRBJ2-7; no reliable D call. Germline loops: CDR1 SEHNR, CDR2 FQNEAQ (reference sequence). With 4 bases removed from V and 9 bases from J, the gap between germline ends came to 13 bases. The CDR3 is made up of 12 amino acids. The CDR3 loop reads CASSSEFSGQYF. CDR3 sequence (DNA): TGTGCCAGCAGCTCGGAATTTTCCGGGCAGTACTTC.

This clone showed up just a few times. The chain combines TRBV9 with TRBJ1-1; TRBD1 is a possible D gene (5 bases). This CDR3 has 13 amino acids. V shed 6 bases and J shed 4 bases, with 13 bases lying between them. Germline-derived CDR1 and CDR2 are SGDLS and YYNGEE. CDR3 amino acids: CASTPPGGTEAFF. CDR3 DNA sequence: TGTGCCAGCACCCCCCCGGGGGGCACTGAAGCTTTCTTT.

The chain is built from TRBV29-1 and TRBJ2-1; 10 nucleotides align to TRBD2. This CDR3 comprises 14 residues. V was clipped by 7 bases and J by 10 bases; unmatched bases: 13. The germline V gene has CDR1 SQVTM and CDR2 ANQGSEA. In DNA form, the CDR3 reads TGCAGCGCGGCCCCAGCGGGAGGGCCTGGGGAGCAGTTCTTC. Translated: CSAAPAGGPGEQFF.

CDR3 bases: TGCGCCAGCAGCGGGAATACGGGACTAGCGGAGAGGAATGAGCAGTTCTTC. It codes for CASSGNTGLAERNEQFF. The J gene is TRBJ2-1, the V gene TRBV5-1, with 11 bases aligning to TRBD2. The germline CDR1 and CDR2 sequences are SGHRS and YFSETQ. The CDR3 has 17 amino acids. Unmatched junction bases numbered 13, after V lost 4 bases and J lost 7 bases.

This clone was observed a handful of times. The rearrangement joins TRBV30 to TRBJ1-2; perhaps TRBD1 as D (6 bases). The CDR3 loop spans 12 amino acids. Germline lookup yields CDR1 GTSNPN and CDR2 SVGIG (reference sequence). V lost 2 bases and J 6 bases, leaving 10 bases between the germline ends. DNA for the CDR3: TGTGCCTGGAGTAAAAACAGGGATGGCTACACCTTC. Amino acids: CAWSKNRDGYTF.

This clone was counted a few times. CDR3: CASSNRGMRETQYF. For the CDR3, the DNA is TGTGCCAGCAGCAACAGGGGAATGCGAGAGACCCAGTACTTC. This chain links TRBV27 with TRBJ2-5; TRBD1 matches at 7 bases. The germline CDR1 and CDR2 sequences are MNHEY and SMNVEV (reference sequence). CDR3 length: 14 residues. V lost 6 bases to trimming and J lost 4 bases; unmatched junction nucleotides: 8.

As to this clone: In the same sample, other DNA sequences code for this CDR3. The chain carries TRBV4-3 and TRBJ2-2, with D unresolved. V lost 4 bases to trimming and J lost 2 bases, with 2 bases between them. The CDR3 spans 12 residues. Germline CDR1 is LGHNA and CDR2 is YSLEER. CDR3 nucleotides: TGCGCCAGCAGCCGCAACACCGGGGAGCTGTTTTTT. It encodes CASSRNTGELFF.

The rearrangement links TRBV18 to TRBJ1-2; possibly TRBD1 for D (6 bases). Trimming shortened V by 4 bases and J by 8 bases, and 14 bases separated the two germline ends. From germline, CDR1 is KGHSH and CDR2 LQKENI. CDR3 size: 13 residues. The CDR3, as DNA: TGTGCCAGCTCACTGAAGCCAGGGGTCGGCTACACCTTC. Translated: CASSLKPGVGYTF.

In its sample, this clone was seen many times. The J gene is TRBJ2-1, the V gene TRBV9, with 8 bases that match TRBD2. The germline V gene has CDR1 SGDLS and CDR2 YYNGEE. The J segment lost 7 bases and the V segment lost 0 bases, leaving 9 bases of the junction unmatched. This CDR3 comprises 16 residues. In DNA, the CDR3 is TGTGCCAGCAGCGTAGCTCCCAGCGGGGGAGGGAATGAGCAGTTCTTC. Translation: CASSVAPSGGGNEQFF. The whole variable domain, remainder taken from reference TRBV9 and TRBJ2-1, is DSGVTQTPKHLITATGQRVTLRCSPRSGDLSVYWYQQSLDQGLQFLIQYYNGEERAKGNILERFSAQQFPDLHSELNLSSLELGDSALYFCASSVAPSGGGNEQFFGPGTRLTVL.

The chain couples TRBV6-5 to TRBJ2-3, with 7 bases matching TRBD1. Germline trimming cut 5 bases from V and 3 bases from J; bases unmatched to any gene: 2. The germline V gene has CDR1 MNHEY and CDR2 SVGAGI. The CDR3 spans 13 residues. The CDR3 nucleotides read TGTGCCAGCAGTAAACAGGGGACAGATACGCAGTATTTT. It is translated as CASSKQGTDTQYF.